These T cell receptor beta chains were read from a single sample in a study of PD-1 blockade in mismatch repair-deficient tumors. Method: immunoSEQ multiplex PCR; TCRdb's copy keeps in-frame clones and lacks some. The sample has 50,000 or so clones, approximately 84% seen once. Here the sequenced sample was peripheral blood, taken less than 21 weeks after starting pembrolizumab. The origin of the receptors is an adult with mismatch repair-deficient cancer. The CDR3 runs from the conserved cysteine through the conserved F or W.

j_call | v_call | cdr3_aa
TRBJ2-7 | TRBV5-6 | CASSLEDTKGDFSSF
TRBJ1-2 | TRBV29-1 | CSVAGTGGGYGYTF
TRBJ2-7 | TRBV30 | CAWSVGGRAYEQYF
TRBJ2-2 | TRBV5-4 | CASSLRPSGTTGELFF
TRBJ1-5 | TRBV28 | CASTQGGSNQPQHF
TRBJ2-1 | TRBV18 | CASSANRAVSYNEQFF
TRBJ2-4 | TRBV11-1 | CASSTGQGHIQYF
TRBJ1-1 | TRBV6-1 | CASSERGRWGEAFF
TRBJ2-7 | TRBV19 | CASSIIGGTGAPYEQYF
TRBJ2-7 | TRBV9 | CASSLSWDRAYEQYF
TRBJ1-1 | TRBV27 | CASSLTVMNTEAFF
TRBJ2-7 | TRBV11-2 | CASSSRLGEQYF
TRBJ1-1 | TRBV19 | CASSIAMTGGTEAFF